The sequence of this TCR beta chain was determined in a study of CD8 T cells in ankylosing spondylitis. Study-wide points: Some motif variants had been reported before (in reactive arthritis synovial fluid and blood). A motif of eight highly homologous TCR beta variants was seen as apparently characteristic of ankylosing spondylitis blood.

Library preparation for TCR beta used quantitative 5'-RACE with molecular barcodes. TCRdb used MiXCR to reprocess the 5' RACE reads, holding one entry per CDR3 protein. The sample lists hundreds of thousands of distinct CDR3 sequences; roughly 10% were seen once. Per the germline V gene, CDR1 is MNHEY and CDR2 is SMNVEV (reference sequence). This CDR3 has 15 residues. V dropped 5 bases and J dropped 0 bases, with 13 bases sitting between them. This clonotype was counted only a few times. Its antigen is unknown. Source material: blood, either unsorted or a sorted T cell fraction (not recorded which). This sequence originates from a male donor with ankylosing spondylitis. This chain joins TRBV27 and TRBJ2-5; D perhaps matches TRBD1 (6 bases). The CDR3 coding sequence is TGTGCCAGCAGTCCCAGGGGATGGAACCAAGAGACCCAGTACTTC. It yields the protein CASSPRGWNQETQYF.